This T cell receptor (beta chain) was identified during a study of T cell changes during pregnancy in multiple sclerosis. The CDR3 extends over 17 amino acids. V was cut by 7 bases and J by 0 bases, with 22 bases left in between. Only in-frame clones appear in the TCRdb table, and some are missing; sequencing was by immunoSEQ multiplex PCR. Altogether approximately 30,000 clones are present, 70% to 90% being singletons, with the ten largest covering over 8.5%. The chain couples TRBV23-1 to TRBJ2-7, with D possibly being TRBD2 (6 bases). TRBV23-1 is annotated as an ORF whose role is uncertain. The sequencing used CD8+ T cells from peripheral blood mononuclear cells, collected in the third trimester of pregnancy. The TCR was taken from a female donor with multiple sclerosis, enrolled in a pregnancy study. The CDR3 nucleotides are TGCGCCAGCACCATTCCCTCCCGGGACTGGGTCTCCTACGAGCAGTACTTC. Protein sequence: CASTIPSRDWVSYEQYF.